The 22 T cell receptor beta chains presented below share a single source sample, sequenced in a study of OX40 agonist ivuxolimab in advanced cancers. Libraries were built with the immunoSEQ multiplex PCR assay. Here the immuneACCESS table is served through TCRdb, limited to in-frame sequences with V and J called. Missing clones are a known gap in these copies; in checked studies unresolved V genes cover under half, and the rest lacks a known reason. This sample holds over 40,000 clones; about 90% were observed only once. The ten largest clones take up around 3.5% of the sample. The specimen was CD4+ or CD8+ T cells sorted from blood, collected in a trial of the OX40 agonist ivuxolimab. These receptor sequences come from an adult with an advanced solid tumor such as melanoma, head and neck, liver or kidney cancer.

The rearrangement links TRBV6-5 to TRBJ1-1; tentatively, D is TRBD1 (5 bases). Trimming cost V 5 bases and J 4 bases, with 8 bases left between them. This CDR3 contains 12 residues. CDR1 MNHEY and CDR2 SVGAGI come from the germline V gene. In DNA, the CDR3 is TGTGCCAGCAGTGTGGGGCCCACTGAAGCTTTCTTT. Its translation: CASSVGPTEAFF.

This clone was detected only a few times. Other DNA sequences of this sample code for an identical CDR3. V gene TRBV5-1 combines with J gene TRBJ2-7, with TRBD1 matching over 9 bases. CDR3 length equals 15 residues. Trimming at V came to 4 bases and at J to 4 bases, leaving 9 bases not matched to a gene. From germline, CDR1 is SGHRS and CDR2 YFSETQ. CDR3 nucleotides: TGCGCCAGCAGCCCAAGGACAGGGGCCAATTACGAGCAGTACTTC. It is translated as CASSPRTGANYEQYF.

V and J are TRBV28 and TRBJ2-3; D is possibly TRBD2 (5 bases). The ends were cut back, 7 bases at V and 2 bases at J, with 16 bases in the middle. The CDR3 is 15 residues long. Germline-derived CDR1 and CDR2 are MDHEN and SYDVKM. The CDR3 coding sequence is TGTGCCAGCACCCCCCGCGGCGGGCACACAGATACGCAGTATTTT. Translated: CASTPRGGHTDTQYF.

The V and J genes are TRBV5-8 and TRBJ2-2; TRBD1 is a possible D gene (6 bases). Germline CDR1 reads SGHTS; CDR2 reads YDEGEE. The CDR3 is 16 amino acids. V lost 0 bases and J 2 bases, leaving 11 bases between the germline ends. This CDR3 reads CASSLGTELNTGELFF. For the CDR3, the DNA is TGTGCCAGCAGCTTGGGGACAGAGCTAAACACCGGGGAGCTGTTTTTT.

The chain employs TRBV6-5 and TRBJ2-5; D unresolved. The germline V gene encodes CDR1 MNHEY and CDR2 SVGAGI. V lost 3 bases, J lost 2 bases, and 10 bases lay in between. This CDR3 is 14 amino acids long. The CDR3 reads CASSYTWNQETQYF. DNA of the CDR3: TGTGCCAGCAGTTATACCTGGAATCAAGAGACCCAGTACTTC.

The chain combines TRBV21-1 with TRBJ2-3; the table's D call, TRBD2, was not checked against the DNA. TRBV21-1 is listed as a pseudogene. There are 13 residues in the CDR3. The CDR3 DNA follows: TGTGCCAGCAGCTCTCAAAGGGGGGGTACGCAGTATTTT. Translation gives CASSSQRGGTQYF.

The chain joins TRBV9 to TRBJ1-1; D ambiguous. Germline values: CDR1 SGDLS, CDR2 YYNGEE. V was cut by 6 bases and J by 0 bases, with 12 bases left in between. The CDR3 has 14 amino acids. The CDR3 spells CASNSGSLNTEAFF. The CDR3 nucleotides are TGTGCCAGCAACTCGGGCAGCTTGAACACTGAAGCTTTCTTT.

The chain carries TRBV14 and TRBJ1-1; 8 bases match TRBD1. Trimming removed 3 bases from V and 8 bases from J; junction bases left unmatched: 11. This CDR3 spans 15 amino acids. CDR1 is SGHDN and CDR2 is FVKESK in the germline V gene. CDR3 in amino acids: CASSQLGQGEKEAFF. The CDR3 nucleotides read TGTGCCAGCAGCCAGCTCGGACAGGGTGAAAAGGAAGCTTTCTTT.

The chain is built from TRBV6-5 and TRBJ2-2; no clear D. Germline V CDR1 and CDR2: MNHEY, SVGAGI. The CDR3 spans 16 residues. V was cut by 0 bases and J by 3 bases, with 11 bases left in between. CDR3 sequence: CASSYSSFSYTGELFF. CDR3 DNA sequence: TGTGCCAGCAGTTACTCGAGCTTTAGCTACACCGGGGAGCTGTTTTTT.

This chain joins TRBV10-1 and TRBJ1-1, with a possible D match to TRBD1 (5 bases). This CDR3 is 14 amino acids long. CDR1 is WNHNN and CDR2 is SYGVQD in the germline V gene (reference sequence). The germline V and J ends were trimmed by 1 base and 11 bases, with 17 bases remaining between them. CDR3 in DNA: TGCGCCAGCAGTGAGTTAGACAGTCTACAATGCGCTTTCTTT. Protein product: CASSELDSLQCAFF.

V gene TRBV30 combines with J gene TRBJ2-7, with 7 bases lining up with TRBD1. The V gene end was trimmed by 1 base and the J gene end by 4 bases; junction bases not matched to a gene: 10. Looked up from germline, CDR1 is GTSNPN and CDR2 is SVGIG (reference sequence). This CDR3 is 15 amino acids long. As DNA, the CDR3 is TGTGCCTGGAGTGACCCCAGGACAGGTCGATACGAGCAGTACTTC. The encoded protein is CAWSDPRTGRYEQYF.

The chain uses TRBV25-1 and TRBJ2-7; D possibly uses TRBD1 or TRBD2 (5 bases each). Trimming removed 6 bases from V and 7 bases from J, with 13 bases in between. Looked up from germline, CDR1 is MGHDK and CDR2 is SYGVNS. The CDR3 sequence is 12 residues long. DNA of the CDR3: TGTGCCAGCAGGGGACCTTTTAAGGAGCAGTACTTC. Translated, it gives CASRGPFKEQYF.

The chain employs TRBV28 and TRBJ2-3; D gene ambiguous. Germline-derived CDR1 and CDR2 are MDHEN and SYDVKM. This CDR3 spans 12 amino acids. Trimming stripped 3 bases from V and 6 bases from J, with 7 bases between. DNA of the CDR3: TGTGCCAGCAGTTTTATGGGGGATACGCAGTATTTT. Translation gives CASSFMGDTQYF.

The chain employs TRBV6-5 and TRBJ1-5; D is perhaps TRBD1 (5 bases). Germline values: CDR1 MNHEY, CDR2 SVGAGI. The V and J ends lost 0 bases and 5 bases respectively, with 5 bases between them. There are 13 residues in the CDR3. The CDR3 sequence: CASSYSGDQPQHF. The CDR3 coding sequence is TGTGCCAGCAGTTACTCAGGGGATCAGCCCCAGCATTTT.

This chain links TRBV4-1 with TRBJ1-3, with D hard to call. Germline loops: CDR1 MGHRA, CDR2 YSYEKL. The V and J ends lost 2 bases and 3 bases respectively, with 5 bases between them. This CDR3 spans 13 amino acids. CDR3 residues: CASSQTRGNTIYF. For the CDR3, the DNA is TGCGCCAGCAGCCAAACTCGTGGAAACACCATATATTTT.

The rearrangement links TRBV9 to TRBJ2-1; D not certain. Germline lookup yields CDR1 SGDLS and CDR2 YYNGEE. The CDR3 is made up of 13 amino acids. Deletions cut 2 bases from V and 5 bases from J, with 8 bases between. CDR3 amino acids: CASSVAPNNEQFF. Written as DNA, the CDR3 is TGTGCCAGCAGCGTCGCGCCTAACAATGAGCAGTTCTTC.

This clone was picked up a small number of times. The chain employs TRBV28 and TRBJ2-7; tentatively, D is TRBD2 (6 bases). The germline V and J ends were trimmed by 2 bases and 1 base, with 18 bases remaining between them. This CDR3 contains 17 residues. Germline-derived CDR1 and CDR2 are MDHEN and SYDVKM. CDR3 amino acids: CASSLPSFSGGSYEQYF. In DNA form, the CDR3 reads TGTGCCAGCAGTTTACCCAGCTTTAGTGGGGGGTCCTACGAGCAGTACTTC. Variable domain in full (rest from reference TRBV28 and TRBJ2-7): DVKVTQSSRYLVKRTGEKVFLECVQDMDHENMFWYRQDPGLGLRLIYFSYDVKMKEKGDIPEGYSVSREKKERFSLILESASTNQTSMYLCASSLPSFSGGSYEQYFGPGTRLTVT.

The rearrangement links TRBV28 to TRBJ1-2, with TRBD1 identical over 12 bases. This CDR3 has 14 residues. Trimming took 5 bases from V and 5 from J; bases not matched to a gene: 3. Germline CDR1 MDHEN, CDR2 SYDVKM. CDR3 in DNA: TGTGCCAGCAGTCTGGGACAGGGGGCTTATGGCTACACCTTC. It yields the protein CASSLGQGAYGYTF.

The chain carries TRBV6-5 and TRBJ2-3; D unclear. CDR1 and CDR2 (germline): MNHEY, SVGAGI. The germline V and J ends were trimmed by 5 bases and 6 bases, with 15 bases remaining between them. The CDR3 runs to 14 residues. The CDR3 protein is CASSAGPAGDTQYF. CDR3 DNA sequence: TGTGCCAGCAGTGCTGGCCCTGCTGGGGATACGCAGTATTTT.

This clone showed up just a few times. The chain carries TRBV4-1 and TRBJ1-1; D is possibly TRBD1 (6 bases). The germline CDR1 and CDR2 sequences are MGHRA and YSYEKL. CDR3 length equals 16 residues. The ends were cut back, 2 bases at V and 6 bases at J, with 19 bases in the middle. The CDR3 spells CASSQFVSDRGSEAFF. The CDR3 DNA sequence: TGCGCCAGCAGCCAATTTGTGTCGGACAGAGGATCTGAAGCTTTCTTT.

The rearrangement uses TRBV5-8 and TRBJ2-3; 12 bases line up with TRBD2. The CDR3 is 15 residues long. The ends lost 4 bases at V and 3 bases at J; junction bases unmatched: 3. CDR1 SGHTS and CDR2 YDEGEE come from the germline V gene. The CDR3 sequence: CASSGLAGRTDTQYF. The CDR3, as DNA: TGTGCCAGCAGCGGACTAGCGGGGAGGACAGATACGCAGTATTTT.

The chain couples TRBV12-5 to TRBJ2-3, with 12 bases aligning to TRBD2. The CDR3 extends over 18 amino acids. With V trimmed by 7 bases and J by 8 bases, 19 bases remained unmatched. Germline loops: CDR1 LGHNT, CDR2 FRNRAP. CDR3 coding DNA: TGTGCTAGTGCCCCTCTAGCGGGAGGGCGATTTGTGTCGGGTACGCAGTATTTT. It yields the protein CASAPLAGGRFVSGTQYF. The whole variable domain, filled in from reference TRBV12-5 and TRBJ2-3, reads DARVTQTPRHKVTEMGQEVTMRCQPILGHNTVFWYRQTMMQGLELLAYFRNRAPLDDSGMPKDRFSAEMPDATLATLKIQPSEPRDSAVYFCASAPLAGGRFVSGTQYFGPGTRLTVL.